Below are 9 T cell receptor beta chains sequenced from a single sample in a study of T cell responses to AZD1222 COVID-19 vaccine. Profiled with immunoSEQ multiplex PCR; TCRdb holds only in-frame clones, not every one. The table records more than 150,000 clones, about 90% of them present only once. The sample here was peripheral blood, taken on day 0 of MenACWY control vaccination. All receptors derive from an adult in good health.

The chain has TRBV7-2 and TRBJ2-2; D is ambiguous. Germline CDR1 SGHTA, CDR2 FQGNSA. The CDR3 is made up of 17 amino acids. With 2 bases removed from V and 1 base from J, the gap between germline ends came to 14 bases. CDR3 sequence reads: CASSLSRETLNTGELFF. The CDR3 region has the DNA TGTGCCAGCAGCTTAAGTAGAGAGACTTTGAACACCGGGGAGCTGTTTTTT.

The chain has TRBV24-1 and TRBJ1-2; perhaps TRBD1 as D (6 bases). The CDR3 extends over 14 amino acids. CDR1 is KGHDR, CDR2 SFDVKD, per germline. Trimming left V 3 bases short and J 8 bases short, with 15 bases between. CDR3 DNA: TGTGCCACCAGTGATGCTCAGGGGATAGGGGGCTACACCTTC. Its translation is CATSDAQGIGGYTF.

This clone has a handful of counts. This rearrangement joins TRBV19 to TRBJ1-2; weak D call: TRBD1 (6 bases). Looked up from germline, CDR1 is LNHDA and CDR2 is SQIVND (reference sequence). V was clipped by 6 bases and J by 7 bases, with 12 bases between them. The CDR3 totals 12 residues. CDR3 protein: CASSSQGGGYTF. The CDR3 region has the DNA TGTGCCAGTAGCTCACAGGGAGGTGGCTACACCTTC.

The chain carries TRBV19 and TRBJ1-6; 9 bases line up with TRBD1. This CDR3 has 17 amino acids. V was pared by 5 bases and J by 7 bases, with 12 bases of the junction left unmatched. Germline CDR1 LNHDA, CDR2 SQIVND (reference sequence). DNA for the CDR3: TGTGCCAGTAGTGTCTTCGCTTCCGGGACAGGGAATTCACCCCTCCACTTT. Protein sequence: CASSVFASGTGNSPLHF.

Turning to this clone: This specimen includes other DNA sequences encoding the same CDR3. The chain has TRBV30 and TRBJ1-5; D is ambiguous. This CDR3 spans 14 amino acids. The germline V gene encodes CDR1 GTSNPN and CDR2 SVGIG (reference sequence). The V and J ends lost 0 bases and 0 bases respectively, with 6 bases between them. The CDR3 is CAWSVLDSNQPQHF. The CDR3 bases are TGTGCCTGGAGTGTACTTGATAGCAATCAGCCCCAGCATTTT.

For the CDR3, the DNA is TGTGCCAGCAAACTCCCGGGCCTGCTCTATGGCTACACCTTC. Amino acids: CASKLPGLLYGYTF. The chain joins TRBV11-2 to TRBJ1-2; D is unclear. V was shortened by 7 bases and J by 4 bases, with 16 bases between the two germline ends. Germline V gene lookup returns CDR1 SGHAT and CDR2 FQNNGV. This CDR3 comprises 14 residues.

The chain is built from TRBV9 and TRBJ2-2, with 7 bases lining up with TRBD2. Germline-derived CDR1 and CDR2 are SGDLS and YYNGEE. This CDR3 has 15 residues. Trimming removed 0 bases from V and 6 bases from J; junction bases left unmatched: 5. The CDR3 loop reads CASSVGGGVAGELFF. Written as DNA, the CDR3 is TGTGCCAGCAGCGTAGGTGGGGGGGTCGCCGGGGAGCTGTTTTTT. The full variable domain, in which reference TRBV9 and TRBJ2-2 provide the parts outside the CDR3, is DSGVTQTPKHLITATGQRVTLRCSPRSGDLSVYWYQQSLDQGLQFLIQYYNGEERAKGNILERFSAQQFPDLHSELNLSSLELGDSALYFCASSVGGGVAGELFFGEGSRLTVL.

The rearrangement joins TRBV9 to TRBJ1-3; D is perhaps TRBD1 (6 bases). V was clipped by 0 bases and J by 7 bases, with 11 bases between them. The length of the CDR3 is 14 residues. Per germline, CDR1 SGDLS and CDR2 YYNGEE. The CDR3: CASSVGGAPNTIYF. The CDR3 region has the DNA TGTGCCAGCAGCGTAGGGGGGGCGCCGAACACCATATATTTT.

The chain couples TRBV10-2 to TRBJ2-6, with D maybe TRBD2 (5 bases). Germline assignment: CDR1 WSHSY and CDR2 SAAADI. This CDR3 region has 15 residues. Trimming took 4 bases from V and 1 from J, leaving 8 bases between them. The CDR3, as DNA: TGCGCCAGCAGTGGAACGGGGTCTGGGGCCAACGTCCTGACTTTC. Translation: CASSGTGSGANVLTF.